The 20 T cell receptor beta chains in this list originate from one sample, sequenced in a study of blood T cell repertoires in COVID-19. The assay was immunoSEQ multiplex PCR, and TCRdb's table has in-frame clones only and misses some. The sample lists about 200,000 clones; just under 85% were seen once. The source material was peripheral blood. The receptor set was obtained from a man aged 60-69 years with COVID-19, enrolled during active disease.

The chain couples TRBV6-5 to TRBJ1-2; D is perhaps TRBD1 (5 bases). Trimming took 5 bases from V and 4 from J, leaving 14 bases between them. The CDR3 runs to 14 residues. Germline V gene lookup returns CDR1 MNHEY and CDR2 SVGAGI. CDR3 DNA: TGTGCCAGCAGTATCTCCGGGGGTTCCTATGGCTACACCTTC. Amino acid sequence: CASSISGGSYGYTF.

V is TRBV7-9 and J is TRBJ1-1; D unclear. V was cut by 5 bases and J by 7 bases, with 14 bases left in between. The CDR3 is 13 residues long. Germline V CDR1 and CDR2: SEHNR, FQNEAQ (reference sequence). CDR3 protein: CASSSKSQVEAFF. The DNA of the CDR3 is TGTGCCAGCAGCAGTAAGAGTCAGGTTGAAGCTTTCTTT. Full variable domain (missing parts from reference TRBV7-9 and TRBJ1-1): DTGVSQNPRHKITKRGQNVTFRCDPISEHNRLYWYRQTLGQGPEFLTYFQNEAQLEKSRLLSDRFSAERPKGSFSTLEIQRTEQGDSAMYLCASSSKSQVEAFFGQGTRLTVV.

V gene TRBV20-1 combines with J gene TRBJ1-4, with D possibly matching TRBD1 (5 bases). The CDR3 extends over 13 amino acids. CDR1 and CDR2 from the germline V gene are DFQATT and SNEGSKA (reference sequence). Trimming took 3 bases from V and 6 from J, leaving 11 bases between them. CDR3 DNA: TGCAGTGCTAGTACGGGGGGGTATGAAAAACTGTTTTTT. Translated: CSASTGGYEKLFF.

The chain employs TRBV30 and TRBJ2-6; 7 bases align to TRBD1. CDR3 length: 13 residues. Losses at the gene ends were 6 bases for V and 4 bases for J; bases not matched to a gene: 3. Germline values: CDR1 GTSNPN, CDR2 SVGIG (reference sequence). This CDR3 is CACRGLGANVLTF. CDR3 coding DNA: TGTGCCTGCAGGGGGTTGGGGGCCAACGTCCTGACTTTC. Based on the CDR3 plus reference TRBV30 and TRBJ2-6, the full variable domain is SQTIHQWPATLVQPVGSPLSLECTVEGTSNPNLYWYRQAAGRGLQLLFYSVGIGQISSEVPQNLSASRPQDRQFILSSKKLLLSDSGFYLCACRGLGANVLTFGAGSRLTVL.

The chain uses TRBV6-5 and TRBJ2-7; D unresolved. Germline V gene sequence: CDR1 MNHEY, CDR2 SVGAGI. The CDR3 extends over 13 amino acids. V lost 5 bases and J lost 1, with 9 bases in between. CDR3: CASSKTESYEQYF. The CDR3 DNA reads TGTGCCAGCAGTAAGACTGAGTCCTACGAGCAGTACTTC.

The chain is built from TRBV28 and TRBJ2-5; possibly TRBD2 for D (6 bases). V was trimmed by 1 base and J by 5 bases, leaving 14 bases between them. This CDR3 contains 15 residues. Germline CDR1 is MDHEN and CDR2 is SYDVKM. Here the CDR3 DNA reads TGTGCCAGCAGTTTATACCGGGGGTCTGGCGAGACCCAGTACTTC. Translated: CASSLYRGSGETQYF. The whole variable domain, remainder taken from reference TRBV28 and TRBJ2-5, is DVKVTQSSRYLVKRTGEKVFLECVQDMDHENMFWYRQDPGLGLRLIYFSYDVKMKEKGDIPEGYSVSREKKERFSLILESASTNQTSMYLCASSLYRGSGETQYFGPGTRLLVL.

The chain joins TRBV19 to TRBJ2-4; a possible D gene is TRBD1 (6 bases). V lost 5 bases, J lost 1 base, and 15 bases lay in between. The germline CDR1 and CDR2 sequences are LNHDA and SQIVND (reference sequence). The CDR3 totals 16 residues. The CDR3, as DNA: TGTGCCAGTAGTTCAGGGGCGGCGGCGGCCAAAAACATTCAGTACTTC. Translation gives CASSSGAAAAKNIQYF.

The chain couples TRBV29-1 to TRBJ2-3; TRBD1 matches 8 bases. The CDR3 runs 13 residues. V gave up 6 bases and J gave up 4 bases; unmatched junction bases: 6. The germline V gene encodes CDR1 SQVTM and CDR2 ANQGSEA. CDR3 DNA sequence: TGCAGCGTGTCGGACAGGGCCCCAGATACGCAGTATTTT. Protein: CSVSDRAPDTQYF.

The V and J genes are TRBV6-2 or TRBV6-3 and TRBJ2-3; D call uncertain. V was pared by 6 bases and J by 4 bases, with 14 bases between. This CDR3 comprises 14 residues. Germline V gene lookup returns CDR1 MNHEY and CDR2 SVGEGT. The CDR3 reads CASSPRLGADTQYF. The CDR3 region has the DNA TGTGCCAGCAGCCCCAGACTTGGCGCAGATACGCAGTATTTT.

J is TRBJ1-1 and V is TRBV6-6; no firm D call. Germline V gene data show CDR1 as MNHNY and CDR2 as SVGAGI (reference sequence). Trimming stripped 7 bases from V and 3 bases from J, with 18 bases between. This CDR3 is built from 15 residues. The DNA of the CDR3 is TGTGCCAGCACCCCGCCGGGGAGAAAAGACACTGAAGCTTTCTTT. Its translation is CASTPPGRKDTEAFF.

This chain uses TRBV5-6 with TRBJ2-1; D is possibly TRBD1 (5 bases). V lost 1 base to trimming and J lost 7 bases, with 15 bases between them. The CDR3 contains 15 residues. In germline, CDR1 is SGHDT, CDR2 YYEEEE. The CDR3 coding sequence is TGTGCCAGCAGCTTGCTGCAGGGCGAGGTAAATGAGCAGTTCTTC. Translated: CASSLLQGEVNEQFF.

This chain joins TRBV6-5 and TRBJ1-4, with a possible D match to TRBD1 (6 bases). Trimming removed 7 bases from V and 7 bases from J, with 13 bases in between. The CDR3 is made up of 13 amino acids. Germline V gene data show CDR1 as MNHEY and CDR2 as SVGAGI. The chain's CDR3 is CASTRTALEKLFF. The CDR3 DNA is TGTGCCAGCACTAGGACAGCTCTTGAAAAACTGTTTTTT.

The chain links TRBV4-1 to TRBJ2-1, with D tentatively TRBD2 (5 bases). This CDR3 is 15 amino acids long. The germline CDR1 and CDR2 sequences are MGHRA and YSYEKL. The germline V and J ends were trimmed by 0 bases and 9 bases, with 15 bases remaining between them. Written as DNA, the CDR3 is TGCGCCAGCAGCCAAGAGCTAGCACCGACAAGTGAGCAGTTCTTC. Protein sequence: CASSQELAPTSEQFF.

The chain is built from TRBV2 and TRBJ2-1, with a possible D match to TRBD2 (6 bases). The CDR3 contains 16 residues. The V end was cut by 4 bases, the J end by 6 bases, with 19 bases between. Germline V gene data show CDR1 as SNHLY and CDR2 as FYNNEI. CDR3 protein: CASSGDSLVLLNEQFF. The CDR3 DNA reads as TGTGCCAGCAGTGGGGACTCTTTAGTCCTACTCAATGAGCAGTTCTTC.

The V call is TRBV6-5, the J call TRBJ1-3; D ambiguous. CDR1 is MNHEY, CDR2 SVGAGI, per germline. This CDR3 has 14 amino acids. Trimming pared 6 bases from V and 2 bases from J, leaving 11 bases between. Written as DNA, the CDR3 is TGTGCCAGCAGGACCCGAGGCCCTGGAAACACCATATATTTT. Translated, it gives CASRTRGPGNTIYF.

This clone was counted once. The chain carries TRBV30 and TRBJ1-5; D not certain. Germline CDR1 GTSNPN, CDR2 SVGIG (reference sequence). The CDR3 covers 14 residues. V was pared by 0 bases and J by 4 bases, with 10 bases between. CDR3 sequence reads: CAWSVPSVNQPQHF. DNA of the CDR3: TGTGCCTGGAGTGTACCGTCGGTGAATCAGCCCCAGCATTTT.

The chain combines TRBV6-2 or TRBV6-3 with TRBJ2-6; 9 positions agree with TRBD1. The CDR3 spans 18 residues. V lost 1 base to trimming and J lost 0 bases; unmatched junction nucleotides: 4. CDR1 is MNHEY and CDR2 is SVGEGT in the germline V gene. CDR3 residues: CASSYLQGASSGANVLTF. The CDR3 DNA reads as TGTGCCAGCAGTTACTTACAGGGGGCCAGCTCTGGGGCCAACGTCCTGACTTTC.

The chain links TRBV5-1 to TRBJ1-1; a weak D match, TRBD1 (6 bases). Trimming stripped 4 bases from V and 8 bases from J, with 12 bases between. The germline gives CDR1 SGHRS, CDR2 YFSETQ. The CDR3 totals 12 residues. This CDR3 is CASSPRGLEAFF. Here the CDR3 DNA reads TGCGCCAGCAGCCCCAGGGGCTTGGAAGCTTTCTTT.

The chain couples TRBV27 to TRBJ2-4; TRBD2 agrees at 7 bases. This CDR3 comprises 14 residues. Germline V gene data show CDR1 as MNHEY and CDR2 as SMNVEV (reference sequence). Unmatched junction bases numbered 3, after V lost 4 bases and J lost 3 bases. The CDR3 DNA is TGTGCCAGCAGTTGGTCTAGCGGCAAAAACATTCAGTACTTC. Encoded protein: CASSWSSGKNIQYF.

This clone has only a few counts. This chain links TRBV3-1 (or the pseudogene TRBV3-2) with TRBJ2-7, with TRBD2 matching 14 bases. V was pared by 3 bases and J by 3 bases, with 7 bases of the junction left unmatched. The CDR3 contains 17 residues. Germline loops: CDR1 LGHDT, CDR2 YNNKEL (reference sequence). This chain's CDR3 is CASSQNPGLAGDYEQYF. CDR3 DNA: TGTGCCAGCAGCCAGAACCCGGGACTAGCGGGGGACTACGAGCAGTACTTC.